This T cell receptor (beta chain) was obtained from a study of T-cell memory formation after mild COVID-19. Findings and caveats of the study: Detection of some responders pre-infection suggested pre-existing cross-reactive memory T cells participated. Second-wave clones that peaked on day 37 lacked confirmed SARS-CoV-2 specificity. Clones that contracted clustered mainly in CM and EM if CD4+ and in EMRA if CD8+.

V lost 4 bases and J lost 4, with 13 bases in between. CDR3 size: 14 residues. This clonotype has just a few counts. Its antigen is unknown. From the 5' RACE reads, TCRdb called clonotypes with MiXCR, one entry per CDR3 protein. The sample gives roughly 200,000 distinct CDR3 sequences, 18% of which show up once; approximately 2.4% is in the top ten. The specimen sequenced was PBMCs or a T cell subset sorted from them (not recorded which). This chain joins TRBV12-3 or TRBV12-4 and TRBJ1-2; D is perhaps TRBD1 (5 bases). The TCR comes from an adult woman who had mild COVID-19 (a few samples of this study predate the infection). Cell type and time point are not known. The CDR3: CASSSSGTVYGYTF. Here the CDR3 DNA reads TGTGCCAGCAGTTCGTCCGGGACGGTCTATGGCTACACCTTC.